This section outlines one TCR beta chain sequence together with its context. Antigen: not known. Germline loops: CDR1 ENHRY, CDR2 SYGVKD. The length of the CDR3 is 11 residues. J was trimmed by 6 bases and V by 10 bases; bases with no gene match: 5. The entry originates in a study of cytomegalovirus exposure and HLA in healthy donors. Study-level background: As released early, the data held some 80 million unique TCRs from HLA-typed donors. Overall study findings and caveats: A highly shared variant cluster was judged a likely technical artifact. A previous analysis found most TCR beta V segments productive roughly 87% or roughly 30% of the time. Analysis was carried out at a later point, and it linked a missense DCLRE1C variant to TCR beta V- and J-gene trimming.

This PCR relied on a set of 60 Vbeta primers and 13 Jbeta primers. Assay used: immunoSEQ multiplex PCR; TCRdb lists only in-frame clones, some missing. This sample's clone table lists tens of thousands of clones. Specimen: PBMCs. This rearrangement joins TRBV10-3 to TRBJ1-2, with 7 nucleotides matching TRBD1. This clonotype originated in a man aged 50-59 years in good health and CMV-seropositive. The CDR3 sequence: CATITGDGYTF. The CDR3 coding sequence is TGTGCCACCATAACAGGGGATGGCTACACCTTC.